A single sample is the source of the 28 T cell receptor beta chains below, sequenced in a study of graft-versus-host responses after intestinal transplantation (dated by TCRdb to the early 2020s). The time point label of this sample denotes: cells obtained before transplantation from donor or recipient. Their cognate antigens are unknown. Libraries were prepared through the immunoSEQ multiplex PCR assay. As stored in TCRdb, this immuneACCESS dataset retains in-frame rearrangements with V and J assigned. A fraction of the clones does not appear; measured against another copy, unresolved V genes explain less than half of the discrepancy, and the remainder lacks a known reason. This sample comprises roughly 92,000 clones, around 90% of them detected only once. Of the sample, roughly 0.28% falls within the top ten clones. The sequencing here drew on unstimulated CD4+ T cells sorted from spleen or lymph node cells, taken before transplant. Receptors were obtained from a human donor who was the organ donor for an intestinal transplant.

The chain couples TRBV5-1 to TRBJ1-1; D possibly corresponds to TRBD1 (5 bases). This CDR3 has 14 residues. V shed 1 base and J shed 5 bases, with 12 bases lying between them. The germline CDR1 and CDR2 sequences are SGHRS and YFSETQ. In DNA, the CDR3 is TGCGCCAGCAGCTTGTTGGGGGGAGGGACTGAAGCTTTCTTT. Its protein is CASSLLGGGTEAFF.

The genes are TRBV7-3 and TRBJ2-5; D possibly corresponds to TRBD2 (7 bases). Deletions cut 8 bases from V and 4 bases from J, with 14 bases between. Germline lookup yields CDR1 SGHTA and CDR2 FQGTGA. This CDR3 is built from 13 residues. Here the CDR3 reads CASGGGSGETQYF. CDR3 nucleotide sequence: TGTGCCAGCGGGGGCGGGAGTGGAGAGACCCAGTACTTC.

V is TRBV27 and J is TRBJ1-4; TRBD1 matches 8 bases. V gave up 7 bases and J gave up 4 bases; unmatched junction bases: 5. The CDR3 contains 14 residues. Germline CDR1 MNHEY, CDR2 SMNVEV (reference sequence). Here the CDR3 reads CASTDRGNNEKLFF. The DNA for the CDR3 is TGTGCCAGCACCGACAGGGGCAATAATGAAAAACTGTTTTTT.

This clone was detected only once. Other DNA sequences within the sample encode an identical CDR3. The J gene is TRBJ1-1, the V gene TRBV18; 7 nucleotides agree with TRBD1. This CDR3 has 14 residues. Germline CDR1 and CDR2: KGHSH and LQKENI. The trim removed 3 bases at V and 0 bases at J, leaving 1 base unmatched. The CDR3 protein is CASSPTGMNTEAFF. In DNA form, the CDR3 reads TGTGCCAGCTCACCGACAGGGATGAACACTGAAGCTTTCTTT.

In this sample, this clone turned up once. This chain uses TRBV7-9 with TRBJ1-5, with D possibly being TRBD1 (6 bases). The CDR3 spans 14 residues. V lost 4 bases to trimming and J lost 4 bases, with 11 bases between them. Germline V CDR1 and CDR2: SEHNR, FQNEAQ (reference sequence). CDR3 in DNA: TGTGCCAGCAGCTCCACAGGGAGAAATCAGCCCCAGCATTTT. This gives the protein CASSSTGRNQPQHF.

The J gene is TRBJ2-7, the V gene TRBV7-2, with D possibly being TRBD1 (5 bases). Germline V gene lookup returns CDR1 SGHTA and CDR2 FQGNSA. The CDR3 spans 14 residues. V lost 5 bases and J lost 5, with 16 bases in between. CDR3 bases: TGTGCCAGCAGCGCCAGGGCTTCAGTCCACGAGCAGTACTTC. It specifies CASSARASVHEQYF.

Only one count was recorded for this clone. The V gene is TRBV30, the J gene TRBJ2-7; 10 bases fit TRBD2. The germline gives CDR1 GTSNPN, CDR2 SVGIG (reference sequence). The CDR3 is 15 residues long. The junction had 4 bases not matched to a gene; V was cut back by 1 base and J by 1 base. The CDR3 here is CAWSGYSGGSYEQYF. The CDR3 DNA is TGTGCCTGGAGTGGTTATAGCGGGGGGTCCTACGAGCAGTACTTC.

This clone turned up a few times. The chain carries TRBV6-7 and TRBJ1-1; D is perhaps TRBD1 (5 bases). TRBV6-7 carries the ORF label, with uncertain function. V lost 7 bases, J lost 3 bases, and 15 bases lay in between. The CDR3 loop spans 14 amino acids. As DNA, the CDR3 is TGTGCCAGCAACGGGGGTGAGGGCTACACTGAAGCTTTCTTT. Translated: CASNGGEGYTEAFF.

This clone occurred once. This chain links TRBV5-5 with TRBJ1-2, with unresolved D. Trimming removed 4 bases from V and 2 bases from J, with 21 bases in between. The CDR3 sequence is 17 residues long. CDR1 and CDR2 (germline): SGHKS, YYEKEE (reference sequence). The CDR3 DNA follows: TGTGCCAGCAGCGCGGGAGGAGGAGAAGCCTTAAACTATGGCTACACCTTC. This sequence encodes CASSAGGGEALNYGYTF. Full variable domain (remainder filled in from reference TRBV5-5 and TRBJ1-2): DAGVTQSPTHLIKTRGQQVTLRCSPISGHKSVSWYQQVLGQGPQFIFQYYEKEERGRGNFPDRFSARQFPNYSSELNVNALLLGDSALYLCASSAGGGEALNYGYTFGSGTRLTVV.

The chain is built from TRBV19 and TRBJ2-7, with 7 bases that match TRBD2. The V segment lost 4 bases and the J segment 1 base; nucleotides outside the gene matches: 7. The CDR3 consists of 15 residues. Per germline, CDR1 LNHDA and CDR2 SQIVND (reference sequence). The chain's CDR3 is CASSNIPGGSYEQYF. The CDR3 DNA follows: TGTGCCAGTAGTAATATCCCGGGAGGATCCTACGAGCAGTACTTC.

CDR3 loop: CASSGLPETQYF. CDR3 DNA: TGTGCCAGCTCAGGACTTCCAGAGACCCAGTACTTC. The chain joins TRBV12-1 to TRBJ2-5; no check of the table's D call, TRBD2, against the DNA was made. TRBV12-1 is given as a pseudogene. The CDR3 covers 12 residues.

CDR3 in DNA: TGTGCCAGCAGCTTTAGCGGGAGTAACACAGATACGCAGTATTTT. This sequence encodes CASSFSGSNTDTQYF. This rearrangement joins TRBV7-2 to TRBJ2-3; 9 bases agree with TRBD2. Germline V gene data show CDR1 as SGHTA and CDR2 as FQGNSA. V gave up 3 bases and J gave up 2 bases; unmatched junction bases: 3. CDR3 size: 15 residues.

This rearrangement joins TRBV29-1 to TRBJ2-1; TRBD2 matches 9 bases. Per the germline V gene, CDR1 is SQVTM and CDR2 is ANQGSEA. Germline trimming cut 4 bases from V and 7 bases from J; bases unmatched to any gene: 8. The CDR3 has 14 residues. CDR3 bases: TGCAGCGTTGCCGGGACTAGCTCGGATAATGAGCAGTTCTTC. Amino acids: CSVAGTSSDNEQFF.

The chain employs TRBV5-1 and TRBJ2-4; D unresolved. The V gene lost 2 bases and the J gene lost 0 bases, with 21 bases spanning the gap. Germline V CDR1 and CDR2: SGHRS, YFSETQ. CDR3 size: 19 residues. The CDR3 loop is CASSLSQRGTLLAKNIQYF. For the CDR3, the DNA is TGCGCCAGCAGCTTATCCCAGAGAGGTACTTTACTAGCCAAAAACATTCAGTACTTC.

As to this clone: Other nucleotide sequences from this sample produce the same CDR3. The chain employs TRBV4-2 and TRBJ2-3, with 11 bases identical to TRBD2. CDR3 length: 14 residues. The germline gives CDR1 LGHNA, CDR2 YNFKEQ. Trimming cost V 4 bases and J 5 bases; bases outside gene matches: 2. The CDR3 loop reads CASSPGTSGDTQYF. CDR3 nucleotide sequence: TGTGCCAGCAGCCCTGGGACTAGCGGAGATACGCAGTATTTT.

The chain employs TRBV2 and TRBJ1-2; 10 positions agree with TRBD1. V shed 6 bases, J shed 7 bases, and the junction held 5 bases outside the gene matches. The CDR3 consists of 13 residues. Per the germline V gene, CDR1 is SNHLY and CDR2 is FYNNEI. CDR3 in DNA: TGTGCCAGCAGGGGACAGGGGTTGTCTGGCTACACCTTC. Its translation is CASRGQGLSGYTF.

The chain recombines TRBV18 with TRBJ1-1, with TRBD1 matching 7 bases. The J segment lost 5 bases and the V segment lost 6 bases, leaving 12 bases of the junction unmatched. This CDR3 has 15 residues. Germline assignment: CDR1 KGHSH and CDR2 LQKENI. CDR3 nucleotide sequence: TGTGCCAGCTCCCACATGGGACAGACACGTACTGAAGCTTTCTTT. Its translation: CASSHMGQTRTEAFF.

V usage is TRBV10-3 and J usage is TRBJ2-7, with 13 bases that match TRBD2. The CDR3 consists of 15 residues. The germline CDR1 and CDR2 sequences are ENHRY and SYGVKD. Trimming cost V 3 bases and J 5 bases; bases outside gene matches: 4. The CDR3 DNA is TGTGCCATCAGTGAACTAGCGGGAGGGTCCCACGAGCAGTACTTC. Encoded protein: CAISELAGGSHEQYF.

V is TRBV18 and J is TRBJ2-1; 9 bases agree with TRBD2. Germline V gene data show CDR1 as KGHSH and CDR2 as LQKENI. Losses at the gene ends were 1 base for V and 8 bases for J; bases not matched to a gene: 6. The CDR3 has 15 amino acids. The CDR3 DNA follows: TGTGCCAGCTCACCACTAGCGGGAGTTATCGATGAGCAGTTCTTC. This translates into CASSPLAGVIDEQFF.

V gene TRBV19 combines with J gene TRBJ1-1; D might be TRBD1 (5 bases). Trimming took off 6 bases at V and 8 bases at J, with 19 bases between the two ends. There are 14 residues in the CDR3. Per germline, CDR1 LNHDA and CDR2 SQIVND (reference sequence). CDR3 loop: CASRIRFSGQEAFF. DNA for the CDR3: TGTGCCAGTAGGATCCGATTTTCAGGGCAAGAAGCTTTCTTT.

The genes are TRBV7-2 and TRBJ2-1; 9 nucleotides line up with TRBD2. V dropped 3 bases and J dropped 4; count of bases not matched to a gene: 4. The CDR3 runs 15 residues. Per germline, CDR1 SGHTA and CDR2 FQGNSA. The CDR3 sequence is CASSLGAGGYNEQFF. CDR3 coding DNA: TGTGCCAGCAGCTTGGGGGCGGGGGGGTACAATGAGCAGTTCTTC.

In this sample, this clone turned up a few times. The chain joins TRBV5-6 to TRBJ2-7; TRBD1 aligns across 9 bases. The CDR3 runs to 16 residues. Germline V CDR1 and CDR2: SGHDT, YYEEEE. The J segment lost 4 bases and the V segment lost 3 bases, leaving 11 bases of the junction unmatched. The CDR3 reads CASSWRPGTGIYEQYF. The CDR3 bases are TGTGCCAGCAGCTGGCGGCCCGGGACAGGGATATACGAGCAGTACTTC.

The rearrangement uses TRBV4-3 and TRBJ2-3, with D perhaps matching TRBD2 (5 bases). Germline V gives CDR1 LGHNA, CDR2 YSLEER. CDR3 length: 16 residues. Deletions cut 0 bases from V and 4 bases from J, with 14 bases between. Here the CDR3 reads CASSQDVFSGSDTQYF. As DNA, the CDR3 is TGCGCCAGCAGCCAAGATGTATTTTCGGGATCAGATACGCAGTATTTT.

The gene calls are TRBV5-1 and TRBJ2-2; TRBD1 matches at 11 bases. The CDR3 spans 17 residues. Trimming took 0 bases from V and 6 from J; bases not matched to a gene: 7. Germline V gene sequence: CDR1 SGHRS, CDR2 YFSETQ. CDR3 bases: TGCGCCAGCAGCTTGGAGGGACAGGGGGGATTGGCCGGGGAGCTGTTTTTT. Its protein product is CASSLEGQGGLAGELFF.

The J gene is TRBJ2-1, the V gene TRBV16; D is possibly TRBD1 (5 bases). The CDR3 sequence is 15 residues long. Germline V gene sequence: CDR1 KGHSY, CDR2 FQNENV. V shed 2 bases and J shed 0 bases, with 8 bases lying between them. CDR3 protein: CASSQRGNSYNEQFF. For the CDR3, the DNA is TGTGCCAGCAGCCAAAGGGGTAACTCCTACAATGAGCAGTTCTTC. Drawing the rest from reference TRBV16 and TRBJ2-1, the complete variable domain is GEEVAQTPKHLVRGEGQKAKLYCAPIKGHSYVFWYQQVLKNEFKFLISFQNENVFDETGMPKERFSAKCLPNSPCSLEIQATKLEDSAVYFCASSQRGNSYNEQFFGPGTRLTVL.

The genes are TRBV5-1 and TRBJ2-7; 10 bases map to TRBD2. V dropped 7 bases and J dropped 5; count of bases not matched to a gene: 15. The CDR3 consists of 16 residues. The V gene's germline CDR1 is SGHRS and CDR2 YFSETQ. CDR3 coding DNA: TGCGCCAGCGCAGGGCTAGCGGGAGTTTGGGGGAACGAGCAGTACTTC. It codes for CASAGLAGVWGNEQYF.

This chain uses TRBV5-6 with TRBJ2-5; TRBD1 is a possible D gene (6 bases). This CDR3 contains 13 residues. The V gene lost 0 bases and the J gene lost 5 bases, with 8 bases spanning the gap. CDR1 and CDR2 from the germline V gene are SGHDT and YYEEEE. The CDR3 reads CASSLGQGETQYF. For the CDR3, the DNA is TGTGCCAGCAGCTTGGGTCAGGGGGAGACCCAGTACTTC. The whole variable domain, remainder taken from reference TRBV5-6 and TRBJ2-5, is DAGVTQSPTHLIKTRGQQVTLRCSPKSGHDTVSWYQQALGQGPQFIFQYYEEEERQRGNFPDRFSGHQFPNYSSELNVNALLLGDSALYLCASSLGQGETQYFGPGTRLLVL.

Here the CDR3 reads CASSYSGTGSNYGYTF. CDR3 in DNA: TGTGCCAGCAGTTACTCAGGGACAGGGTCTAACTATGGCTACACCTTC. The genes are TRBV6-5 and TRBJ1-2; 9 nucleotides line up with TRBD1. V was clipped by 0 bases and J by 0 bases; unmatched bases: 2. The CDR3 is made up of 16 amino acids. CDR1 is MNHEY, CDR2 SVGAGI, per germline.